Below, 19 T cell receptor beta chains from the same sample are listed, as sequenced in a study of a mutant IDH1 vaccine in newly diagnosed glioma. Only in-frame clones appear in the TCRdb table, and some are missing; sequencing was by immunoSEQ multiplex PCR. The table has roughly 35,000 clones, around nine tenths seen once. The time point: baseline, week 1 (first vaccination visit). Treatment: pre-vaccination baseline after standard-of-care therapy. The material was PBMCs, obtained from a glioma patient treated with radiotherapy, temozolomide or both. These receptors all stem from a woman in her forties with glioma.

About this clone: This same CDR3 is encoded by further DNA sequences in the sample. The chain links TRBV2 to TRBJ1-2; TRBD1 matches at 10 bases. Looked up from germline, CDR1 is SNHLY and CDR2 is FYNNEI. The trim removed 4 bases at V and 2 bases at J, leaving 1 base unmatched. This CDR3 region has 14 residues. The CDR3 loop reads CASSGQGANYGYTF. Here the CDR3 DNA reads TGTGCCAGCAGTGGACAGGGGGCGAACTATGGCTACACCTTC.

The rearrangement joins TRBV6-5 to TRBJ2-7; no clear D gene. CDR3 length: 15 residues. V gave up 0 bases and J gave up 0 bases, with 9 bases separating them. Germline V gene data show CDR1 as MNHEY and CDR2 as SVGAGI. In DNA form, the CDR3 reads TGTGCCAGCAGTTACTCTACCAGCTACTCCTACGAGCAGTACTTC. Translation gives CASSYSTSYSYEQYF.

The rearrangement uses TRBV19 and TRBJ1-2; TRBD1 is a possible D gene (5 bases). Deletions cut 8 bases from V and 6 bases from J, with 16 bases between. Germline CDR1 and CDR2: LNHDA and SQIVND (reference sequence). The length of the CDR3 is 13 residues. CDR3 DNA: TGTGCCAGTTCACCTCAGGGTCCCAATGGCTACACCTTC. Protein product: CASSPQGPNGYTF.

The chain couples TRBV9 to TRBJ1-2, with 10 nucleotides matching TRBD1. Germline CDR1 and CDR2: SGDLS and YYNGEE. The CDR3 sequence is 16 residues long. J lost 2 bases, V lost 0 bases, and 4 bases had no gene match. The CDR3 reads CASSVEPGQGNYGYTF. The CDR3 DNA reads TGTGCCAGCAGCGTAGAGCCGGGACAGGGGAACTATGGCTACACCTTC.

The chain employs TRBV29-1 and TRBJ1-5; D remains ambiguous. Germline assignment: CDR1 SQVTM and CDR2 ANQGSEA. This CDR3 is 13 amino acids long. The V gene lost 4 bases and the J gene lost 0 bases, with 7 bases spanning the gap. CDR3 sequence: CSVAPASNQPQHF. The CDR3 DNA reads TGCAGCGTTGCGCCTGCTAGCAATCAGCCCCAGCATTTT.

The chain combines TRBV6-5 with TRBJ1-4; D gene uncertain. Germline values: CDR1 MNHEY, CDR2 SVGAGI. The CDR3 length is 13 residues. Deletions cut 0 bases from V and 8 bases from J, with 7 bases between. The DNA for the CDR3 is TGTGCCAGCAGTTACTCGACGCGGGAAAAACTGTTTTTT. This sequence encodes CASSYSTREKLFF.

The V gene is TRBV7-8, the J gene TRBJ2-1; 9 bases fit TRBD1. The J segment lost 5 bases and the V segment lost 4 bases, leaving 6 bases of the junction unmatched. CDR1 and CDR2 from the germline V gene are SGHVS and FQNEAQ. This CDR3 has 15 residues. The CDR3 DNA is TGTGCCAGCAGCTCAGACAGGGGGAGGGACAATGAGCAGTTCTTC. Its protein product is CASSSDRGRDNEQFF.

This chain links TRBV5-5 with TRBJ1-1, with 11 nucleotides matching TRBD1. The germline CDR1 and CDR2 sequences are SGHKS and YYEKEE (reference sequence). CDR3 size: 15 residues. The V gene end was trimmed by 3 bases and the J gene end by 7 bases; junction bases not matched to a gene: 8. The CDR3 sequence is CASSYHVGQGVEAFF. The CDR3 coding sequence is TGTGCCAGCAGCTACCATGTGGGACAGGGGGTTGAAGCTTTCTTT. Looking up the rest from reference TRBV5-5 and TRBJ1-1 gives the full variable domain: DAGVTQSPTHLIKTRGQQVTLRCSPISGHKSVSWYQQVLGQGPQFIFQYYEKEERGRGNFPDRFSARQFPNYSSELNVNALLLGDSALYLCASSYHVGQGVEAFFGQGTRLTVV.

The J gene is TRBJ1-1, the V gene TRBV6-5, with D tentatively TRBD1 (5 bases). Germline loops: CDR1 MNHEY, CDR2 SVGAGI. Between the trimmed V and J ends, which lost 8 bases and 4 bases, there was a span of 11 bases. The length of the CDR3 is 12 residues. CDR3 nucleotide sequence: TGTGCCAGCGGGGGGGTAGGCACTGAAGCTTTCTTT. It codes for CASGGVGTEAFF.

The chain combines TRBV9 with TRBJ2-3; TRBD2 aligns across 11 bases. Germline CDR1 and CDR2: SGDLS and YYNGEE. The CDR3 extends over 16 amino acids. J lost 2 bases, V lost 6 bases, and 8 bases had no gene match. As DNA, the CDR3 is TGTGCCAGCAACTCCGGGACTAGCGGACTCACAGATACGCAGTATTTT. It yields the protein CASNSGTSGLTDTQYF.

The chain combines TRBV4-1 with TRBJ1-4; the match to TRBD1 covers 7 bases. This CDR3 has 17 amino acids. Per germline, CDR1 MGHRA and CDR2 YSYEKL. Losses at the gene ends were 4 bases for V and 3 bases for J; bases not matched to a gene: 11. CDR3 coding DNA: TGCGCCAGCAGCCGGGCGCCCCCAGGGGGTTCTAATGAAAAACTGTTTTTT. It yields the protein CASSRAPPGGSNEKLFF.

J is TRBJ1-2 and V is TRBV6-1, with D uncertain. V was pared by 7 bases and J by 4 bases, with 7 bases between. Per germline, CDR1 MNHNS and CDR2 SASEGT. The CDR3 runs to 11 residues. CDR3 loop: CASTQLYGYTF. The DNA of the CDR3 is TGTGCCAGCACCCAACTCTATGGCTACACCTTC.

A word on this clone: One junction end disagrees with the germline gene, perhaps due to a read error. The chain couples TRBV5-1 to TRBJ2-5; 15 bases line up with TRBD2. The CDR3 is 16 residues long. CDR1 SGHRS and CDR2 YFSETQ come from the germline V gene. The CDR3 bases are TGCGCCAGCAGCTTCCGACCCTGGACTAGCGGGGGGGCCTTCAACTTC. It yields the protein CASSFRPWTSGGAFNF. Full variable domain (rest looked up from reference TRBV5-1 and TRBJ2-5): KAGVTQTPRYLIKTRGQQVTLSCSPISGHRSVSWYQQTPGQGLQFLFEYFSETQRNKGNFPGRFSGRQFSNSRSEMNVSTLELGDSALYLCASSFRPWTSGGAFNFGPGTRLLVL.

V gene TRBV10-3 combines with J gene TRBJ1-5; D is ambiguous. The ends were cut back, 6 bases at V and 3 bases at J, with 6 bases in the middle. The CDR3 runs to 12 residues. Germline lookup yields CDR1 ENHRY and CDR2 SYGVKD. The CDR3 loop reads CAIRENNQPQHF. In nucleotides, the CDR3 is TGTGCCATCAGGGAAAACAATCAGCCCCAGCATTTT.

V usage is TRBV14 and J usage is TRBJ1-2; no reliable D call. V dropped 2 bases and J dropped 3 bases, with 10 bases sitting between them. The CDR3 consists of 14 residues. CDR1 and CDR2 from the germline V gene are SGHDN and FVKESK. CDR3 amino acids: CASSQWSTYYGYTF. The CDR3 region has the DNA TGTGCCAGCAGCCAATGGTCGACTTACTATGGCTACACCTTC.

This chain uses TRBV6-5 with TRBJ2-7; maybe TRBD1 (6 bases). The CDR3 has 14 amino acids. The ends were cut back, 4 bases at V and 0 bases at J, with 10 bases in the middle. Germline values: CDR1 MNHEY, CDR2 SVGAGI. Written as DNA, the CDR3 is TGTGCCAGCAGTTTTGACAGGTTCTCCTACGAGCAGTACTTC. Translated: CASSFDRFSYEQYF.

This clone came up once. The V gene is TRBV4-1, the J gene TRBJ1-4; D is uncertain. The V end was cut by 1 base, the J end by 8 bases, with 11 bases between. Per the germline V gene, CDR1 is MGHRA and CDR2 is YSYEKL. The CDR3 sequence is 14 residues long. The CDR3 coding sequence is TGCGCCAGCAGCCAAGGGGTGCGGGAGGAAAAACTGTTTTTT. Protein product: CASSQGVREEKLFF.

The CDR3 sequence: CASSQSGYEQYF. For the CDR3, the DNA is TGTGCCAGCAGCCAATCGGGCTACGAGCAGTACTTC. The J gene is TRBJ2-7, the V gene TRBV4-2; D remains unclear. Germline CDR1 and CDR2: LGHNA and YNFKEQ. Between the trimmed V and J ends, which lost 2 bases and 3 bases, there was a span of 5 bases. This CDR3 comprises 12 residues.

A few counts support this clone. This chain connects TRBV7-9 to TRBJ1-1; a weak D match, TRBD1 (5 bases). The CDR3 sequence is 16 residues long. CDR1 and CDR2 (germline): SEHNR, FQNEAQ (reference sequence). V lost 6 bases and J 1 base, leaving 18 bases between the germline ends. DNA for the CDR3: TGTGCCAGCAGTCCTCTGGGGGGGGGACCGAACACTGAAGCTTTCTTT. Amino acids: CASSPLGGGPNTEAFF.